The 5 T cell receptor beta chains given below trace back to one sample, sequenced in a study of Ad26.COV2.S vaccination and SARS-CoV-2 variants. This sample's treatment: some 20 received Ad26.COV2.S at low or high dose, single or two shots; about 5 received placebo; per-sample allocation not given. Day 63 following the first vaccine or placebo injection was when the samples were taken. Repertoires were generated with immunoSEQ multiplex PCR, while TCRdb's copy carries only in-frame clones and drops some. Of about 320,000 clones listed, 75% to 90% were seen once; the top ten hold 5.5%. The starting material was peripheral blood, obtained in a trial of Ad26.COV2.S vaccine versus placebo. All receptors come from a person between 18 and 65 years old who received the Ad26.COV2.S COVID-19 vaccine or a placebo.

V gene TRBV18 combines with J gene TRBJ2-7; the D gene is possibly TRBD1 (5 bases). The germline CDR1 and CDR2 sequences are KGHSH and LQKENI. This CDR3 is built from 14 residues. Trimming removed 3 bases from V and 6 bases from J, with 15 bases in between. The CDR3 DNA reads TGTGCCAGCTCACCTCAGGGTACCCCCAGCGAGCAGTACTTC. This translates into CASSPQGTPSEQYF.

V is TRBV6-5 and J is TRBJ1-5; D remains ambiguous. CDR3 length: 14 residues. Trimming shortened V by 8 bases and J by 2 bases, and 13 bases separated the two germline ends. The germline V gene has CDR1 MNHEY and CDR2 SVGAGI. CDR3 in DNA: TGTGCCAGCCGACCAGTTGCTGGCAATCAGCCCCAGCATTTT. Translation: CASRPVAGNQPQHF.

This chain joins TRBV7-9 and TRBJ1-2; D gene ambiguous. Trimming removed 6 bases from V and 1 base from J, with 15 bases in between. Germline CDR1 reads SEHNR; CDR2 reads FQNEAQ (reference sequence). The CDR3 sequence is 15 residues long. The CDR3 sequence is CASSSPKSFNYGYTF. The CDR3 DNA reads TGTGCCAGCAGTTCCCCGAAGTCATTTAACTATGGCTACACCTTC. The whole variable domain, remainder taken from reference TRBV7-9 and TRBJ1-2, is DTGVSQNPRHKITKRGQNVTFRCDPISEHNRLYWYRQTLGQGPEFLTYFQNEAQLEKSRLLSDRFSAERPKGSFSTLEIQRTEQGDSAMYLCASSSPKSFNYGYTFGSGTRLTVV.

V gene TRBV18 combines with J gene TRBJ2-5, with a possible D match to TRBD1 (5 bases). CDR1 is KGHSH and CDR2 is LQKENI in the germline V gene. The CDR3 sequence is 16 residues long. Trimming took 2 bases from V and 5 from J, leaving 18 bases between them. CDR3 sequence (DNA): TGTGCCAGCTCACCAGCAACGGGCTCATCAGGGGAGACCCAGTACTTC. Amino acids: CASSPATGSSGETQYF.

The V gene is TRBV29-1, the J gene TRBJ1-2; TRBD1 aligns across 11 bases. V was pared by 0 bases and J by 4 bases, with 10 bases of the junction left unmatched. Looked up from germline, CDR1 is SQVTM and CDR2 is ANQGSEA. The CDR3 loop spans 17 amino acids. CDR3 region: CSVEEGYGTGGSYGYTF. In nucleotides, the CDR3 is TGCAGCGTTGAAGAAGGGTACGGGACAGGGGGTTCCTATGGCTACACCTTC. The full variable domain, its missing parts supplied by reference TRBV29-1 and TRBJ1-2, is SAVISQKPSRDICQRGTSLTIQCQVDSQVTMMFWYRQQPGQSLTLIATANQGSEATYESGFVIDKFPISRPNLTFSTLTVSNMSPEDSSIYLCSVEEGYGTGGSYGYTFGSGTRLTVV.